The TCR beta chain described here comes from a study of T-cell reconstitution after alpha-beta-depleted transplantation in children. General study points: Among T cells one year after transplant, newly produced cells accounted for most counts and diversity. TCRbeta diversity was high at day 60 in some patients (a result of surviving recipient T cells and thymic progenitors). Several hundred rapidly expanded clones from non-depleted graft cells reportedly supplied alpha-beta T cells about two months post-transplant.

The TCRbeta library was prepared with unique molecular identifiers. Each CDR3 protein gets one entry after TCRdb re-called the PCR reads with MiXCR. The sample has 700,000 to 850,000 distinct CDR3 sequences; approximately 15% are singletons. There are 14 residues in the CDR3. V was pared by 5 bases and J by 0 bases, with 11 bases between. Germline assignment: CDR1 SGHTA and CDR2 FQGNSA. The table lists this clonotype with a count of one. The antigen is not known. The chain links TRBV7-2 to TRBJ2-7, with D perhaps TRBD1 or TRBD2 (5 bases each). Specimen: PBMCs, mostly from graft donor cells, collected 360 days after TCRalphabeta/CD19-depleted stem cell transplant. This clonotype was obtained from a male patient between 5 and 17 years old who had a stem cell transplant for acute lymphoblastic leukemia, so the T cells may come from the graft donor. The CDR3 sequence: CASSRRDGSYEQYF. The CDR3 nucleotides are TGTGCCAGCAGCCGACGGGACGGCTCCTACGAGCAGTACTTC. The full variable domain, completed using reference TRBV7-2 and TRBJ2-7, is GAGVSQSPSNKVTEKGKDVELRCDPISGHTALYWYRQSLGQGLEFLIYFQGNSAPDKSGLPSDRFSAERTGGSVSTLTIQRTQQEDSAVYLCASSRRDGSYEQYFGPGTRLTVT.